This T cell receptor (beta chain) was observed in a study of blood T cell repertoires in COVID-19. The CDR3 is 14 amino acids. Germline-derived CDR1 and CDR2 are SQVTM and ANQGSEA. V lost 3 bases, J lost 2 bases, and 14 bases lay in between. Participants had their cohort set by participant-reported clinical history. TCRdb keeps only in-frame clones here, not all; method: immunoSEQ multiplex PCR. The repertoire includes about 250,000 clones, about 89% of them detected once, and 8.8% sits in the top ten. The sample was PBMCs or T cells enriched from blood (not recorded which). The source of this sequence is a man aged 35 to 55 who had recovered from COVID-19. The V call is TRBV29-1, the J call TRBJ2-7; D perhaps matches TRBD1 (5 bases). The CDR3 nucleotides read TGCAGCGTTGAGGAGCAGGGCTCTCCCTACGAGCAGTACTTC. Amino acids: CSVEEQGSPYEQYF.